The 14 T cell receptor beta chains below come from one sample, sequenced in a study of T-cell reconstitution after alpha-beta-depleted transplantation in children. Unique molecular identifiers were incorporated during preparation of the TCRbeta library. Via MiXCR, TCRdb re-called the PCR reads, giving one row per CDR3 protein. The table lists approximately 520,000 distinct CDR3 sequences, approximately 32% of them singletons. Here the sequenced sample was PBMCs from the stem cell graft donor, taken from the stem cell graft. These receptors came from a human donor who donated a stem cell graft to a child with aplastic anemia.

The chain has TRBV5-4 and TRBJ1-5, with D uncertain. This CDR3 is built from 14 residues. With 0 bases removed from V and 6 bases from J, the gap between germline ends came to 10 bases. Germline assignment: CDR1 SGHNT and CDR2 YYREEE (reference sequence). The CDR3 sequence: CASSLGGYSQPQHF. Here the CDR3 DNA reads TGTGCCAGCAGCTTGGGAGGGTACAGTCAGCCCCAGCATTTT.

This clonotype was detected a few times. The V gene is TRBV6-1, the J gene TRBJ1-1; perhaps TRBD1 as D (5 bases). Germline lookup yields CDR1 MNHNS and CDR2 SASEGT. This CDR3 has 13 amino acids. The V gene lost 6 bases and the J gene lost 2 bases, with 10 bases spanning the gap. The CDR3 protein is CASRRGLNTEAFF. The CDR3 DNA sequence: TGTGCCAGCAGGCGGGGGTTAAACACTGAAGCTTTCTTT.

The V and J genes are TRBV20-1 and TRBJ1-2; the D gene is possibly TRBD1 (5 bases). Germline lookup yields CDR1 DFQATT and CDR2 SNEGSKA (reference sequence). Between the trimmed V and J ends, which lost 5 bases and 2 bases, there was a span of 15 bases. The CDR3 extends over 14 amino acids. The CDR3 DNA sequence: TGCAGTGCTGGGGGGACGCAGGAAAACTATGGCTACACCTTC. Translating it yields CSAGGTQENYGYTF.

The chain carries TRBV20-1 and TRBJ1-1; D not certain. The V end lost 2 bases, the J end lost 4 bases, and 17 bases lay between the germline ends. CDR1 DFQATT and CDR2 SNEGSKA come from the germline V gene (reference sequence). This CDR3 is 15 amino acids long. CDR3 amino acids: CSARKTGKSGTEAFF. CDR3 sequence (DNA): TGCAGTGCTAGAAAGACCGGCAAGAGTGGCACTGAAGCTTTCTTT.

CDR3 DNA sequence: TGTGCCAGCGCACTGGGACAAATAAATTCACCCCTCCACTTT. It codes for CASALGQINSPLHF. The chain links TRBV3-1 to TRBJ1-6, with D perhaps TRBD1 (6 bases). The CDR3 totals 14 residues. CDR1 LGHDT and CDR2 YNNKEL come from the germline V gene (reference sequence). V was cut by 8 bases and J by 7 bases, with 15 bases left in between.

The gene calls are TRBV29-1 and TRBJ2-6; possibly TRBD1 or TRBD2 for D (5 bases each). CDR1 is SQVTM, CDR2 ANQGSEA, per germline. This CDR3 has 13 amino acids. V dropped 6 bases and J dropped 2 bases, with 8 bases sitting between them. CDR3 bases: TGCAGCGTCGGGACCACTGGGGCCAACGTCCTGACTTTC. Protein: CSVGTTGANVLTF. The full variable domain, completed using reference TRBV29-1 and TRBJ2-6, is SAVISQKPSRDICQRGTSLTIQCQVDSQVTMMFWYRQQPGQSLTLIATANQGSEATYESGFVIDKFPISRPNLTFSTLTVSNMSPEDSSIYLCSVGTTGANVLTFGAGSRLTVL.

The chain is built from TRBV7-9 and TRBJ1-2; a possible D gene is TRBD1 (6 bases). Germline V lookup: CDR1 SEHNR, CDR2 FQNEAQ (reference sequence). Trimming shortened V by 2 bases and J by 10 bases, and 11 bases separated the two germline ends. The CDR3 covers 12 residues. CDR3 nucleotide sequence: TGTGCCAGCAGCTTAACAGGGCAAGACTACACCTTC. Translating gives CASSLTGQDYTF.

The rearrangement links TRBV5-6 to TRBJ2-1; tentative D call: TRBD2 (6 bases). Germline CDR1 reads SGHDT; CDR2 reads YYEEEE. The length of the CDR3 is 14 residues. V was shortened by 2 bases and J by 8 bases, with 14 bases between the two germline ends. The CDR3: CASSFQGGNYEQFF. CDR3 DNA sequence: TGTGCCAGCAGCTTCCAAGGAGGGAACTATGAGCAGTTCTTC.

This clonotype was seen many times. This chain links TRBV6-5 with TRBJ2-1; the match to TRBD2 covers 11 bases. From germline, CDR1 is MNHEY and CDR2 SVGAGI. CDR3 length equals 15 residues. Trimming removed 4 bases from V and 6 bases from J; junction bases left unmatched: 5. The CDR3 bases are TGTGCCAGCAGTTTAACTAGCGGGAGTACCAATGAGCAGTTCTTC. Residues: CASSLTSGSTNEQFF.

The chain has TRBV14 and TRBJ1-3, with D possibly being TRBD1 (6 bases). V lost 4 bases and J 1 base, leaving 11 bases between the germline ends. The CDR3 has 15 amino acids. The germline V gene has CDR1 SGHDN and CDR2 FVKESK. The CDR3 loop reads CASSRTRGSGNTIYF. Written as DNA, the CDR3 is TGTGCCAGCAGCCGGACCAGGGGTTCTGGAAACACCATATATTTT.

The rearrangement uses TRBV4-1 and TRBJ1-5; TRBD1 is a possible D gene (5 bases). The germline V gene has CDR1 MGHRA and CDR2 YSYEKL. This CDR3 comprises 17 residues. V gave up 1 base and J gave up 2 bases, with 15 bases separating them. The CDR3, as DNA: TGCGCCAGCAGCCAAGGCCTGGAGGGGAGTGGCAATCAGCCCCAGCATTTT. Its protein product is CASSQGLEGSGNQPQHF.

The chain has TRBV11-2 and TRBJ1-5; 9 bases map to TRBD1. The CDR3 loop spans 18 amino acids. V lost 5 bases and J lost 0; bases outside the gene matches: 11. Germline V gene data show CDR1 as SGHAT and CDR2 as FQNNGV. The CDR3 DNA sequence: TGTGCCAGCAGCAGACAGGGGGTAGGAAGTGATAGCAATCAGCCCCAGCATTTT. As protein: CASSRQGVGSDSNQPQHF.

This clonotype was detected only a few times. Sequence at one end of the junction differs from germline and may be a read error. CDR3 amino acids: CASSLVPGANYGYTF. CDR3 nucleotide sequence: TGTGCCAGCAGCTTAGTGCCGGGAGCAAACTATGGCTACACCTTC. The chain uses TRBV5-1 and TRBJ1-2; no reliable D call. Per germline, CDR1 SGHRS and CDR2 YFSETQ. The CDR3 loop spans 15 amino acids.

In its sample, this clonotype was seen a few times. V and J are TRBV12-3 or TRBV12-4 and TRBJ1-3; D gene unclear. The CDR3 runs 15 residues. Trimming left V 1 base short and J 5 bases short, with 12 bases between. The CDR3 spells CASSLVNRPRNTIYF. The CDR3 DNA reads as TGTGCCAGCAGTTTAGTTAACCGTCCTCGAAACACCATATATTTT.